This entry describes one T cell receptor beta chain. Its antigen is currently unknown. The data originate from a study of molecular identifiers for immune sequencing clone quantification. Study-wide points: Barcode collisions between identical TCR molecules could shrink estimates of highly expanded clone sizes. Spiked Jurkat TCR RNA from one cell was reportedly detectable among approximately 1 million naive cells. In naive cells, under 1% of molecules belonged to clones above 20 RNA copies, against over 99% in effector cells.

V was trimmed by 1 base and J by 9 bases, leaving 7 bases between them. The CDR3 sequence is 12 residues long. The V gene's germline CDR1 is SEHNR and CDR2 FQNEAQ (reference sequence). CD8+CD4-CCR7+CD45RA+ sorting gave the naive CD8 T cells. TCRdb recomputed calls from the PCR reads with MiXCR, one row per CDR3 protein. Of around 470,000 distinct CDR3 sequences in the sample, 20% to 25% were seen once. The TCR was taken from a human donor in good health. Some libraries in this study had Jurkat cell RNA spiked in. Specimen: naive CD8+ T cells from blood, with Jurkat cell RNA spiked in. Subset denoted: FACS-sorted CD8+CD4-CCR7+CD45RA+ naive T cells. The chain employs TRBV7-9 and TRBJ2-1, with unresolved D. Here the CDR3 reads CASSLGSVEQFF. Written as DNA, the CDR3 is TGTGCCAGCAGCTTAGGTAGTGTTGAGCAGTTCTTC.